One sample yielded the 27 T cell receptor beta chains listed below, sequenced in a study of regulatory T cells in long-lasting Graves disease. Building of the TCR beta libraries involved iRepertoire HTBI primers and Arm-PCR of CDR3 regions. Via MiXCR, TCRdb re-called the multiplex PCR reads, giving one row per CDR3 protein. The sample holds approximately 540,000 distinct CDR3 sequences; about 11% are singletons and the top ten take over 7%. Time point of the sample: newly diagnosed GD, antithyroid drugs for less than 3 months. Extracted RNA from PBMCs served as the source of the TCR library. The sample was also reused in another study, on T cells in Graves' hyperthyroidism and ophthalmopathy.

Here the sequenced sample was peripheral blood mononuclear cells (PBMCs), taken at new diagnosis, from a patient treated with antithyroid drugs. All receptors derive from a woman aged 30 to 39 with Graves disease.

The genes are TRBV20-1 and TRBJ2-3, with D possibly TRBD2 on 5 matching bases. Germline loops: CDR1 DFQATT, CDR2 SNEGSKA (reference sequence). Trimming cost V 3 bases and J 6 bases, with 16 bases left between them. The CDR3 is 14 residues long. The CDR3 spells CSARKGAGGDTQYF. CDR3 sequence (DNA): TGCAGTGCTAGGAAGGGAGCCGGTGGGGATACGCAGTATTTT.

This clonotype was observed many times. V gene TRBV6-1 combines with J gene TRBJ1-5; D is perhaps TRBD1 (5 bases). Between the trimmed V and J ends, which lost 10 bases and 4 bases, there was a span of 17 bases. This CDR3 is 14 amino acids long. Per germline, CDR1 MNHNS and CDR2 SASEGT. The CDR3 sequence is CANRPGPTNQPQHF. Written as DNA, the CDR3 is TGTGCCAACCGACCAGGGCCCACGAATCAGCCCCAGCATTTT.

This clonotype was seen repeatedly, ten times or more. This chain links TRBV27 with TRBJ2-1; TRBD2 agrees at 7 bases. The length of the CDR3 is 16 residues. The V gene's germline CDR1 is MNHEY and CDR2 SMNVEV (reference sequence). Trimming cost V 3 bases and J 7 bases; bases outside gene matches: 12. CDR3 region: CASSFLGGRLGNEQFF. The DNA of the CDR3 is TGTGCCAGCAGTTTTCTCGGCGGGAGATTGGGGAATGAGCAGTTCTTC.

This clonotype was recorded at least ten times. V gene TRBV11-3 combines with J gene TRBJ2-1; D unresolved. Germline V gives CDR1 SGHNT, CDR2 YENEEA. The V end was cut by 5 bases, the J end by 6 bases, with 11 bases between. This CDR3 comprises 13 residues. CDR3 nucleotide sequence: TGTGCCAGCAGCCCTGGGCTAACCAATGAGCAGTTCTTC. It translates to CASSPGLTNEQFF.

Only a few counts were recorded for this clonotype. The CDR3 DNA is TGTGCCAGCTCACCTTCGGTGGGTATTCAAGAGACCCAGTACTTC. Translated, it gives CASSPSVGIQETQYF. This rearrangement joins TRBV18 to TRBJ2-5; D is unresolved. Per germline, CDR1 KGHSH and CDR2 LQKENI. The CDR3 runs 15 residues. Trimming removed 3 bases from V and 2 bases from J, with 13 bases in between.

This clonotype was picked up many times. V usage is TRBV7-2 and J usage is TRBJ2-7, with D possibly matching TRBD1 (7 bases). CDR3 size: 14 residues. CDR1 is SGHTA and CDR2 is FQGNSA in the germline V gene. V gave up 5 bases and J gave up 2 bases, with 13 bases separating them. DNA for the CDR3: TGTGCCAGCAGCGCCTCAGGGGGGACCTACGAGCAGTACTTC. It is translated as CASSASGGTYEQYF.

This clonotype was seen at least ten times. The chain recombines TRBV19 with TRBJ1-2, with a weak D call TRBD1 (5 bases). From germline, CDR1 is LNHDA and CDR2 SQIVND (reference sequence). Trimming removed 7 bases at V and 0 bases at J, with 18 bases between. The CDR3 has 16 residues. CDR3 residues: CASIINSGTTNYGYTF. In nucleotides, the CDR3 is TGTGCCAGTATTATTAACAGTGGGACCACTAACTATGGCTACACCTTC.

The chain couples TRBV18 to TRBJ2-7, with 9 positions matching TRBD2. This CDR3 has 17 residues. The V gene's germline CDR1 is KGHSH and CDR2 LQKENI. V was pared by 3 bases and J by 0 bases, with 9 bases of the junction left unmatched. The CDR3 protein is CASSPYLSGRSSYEQYF. The CDR3 DNA reads TGTGCCAGCTCACCGTATCTAAGCGGGAGGAGCTCCTACGAGCAGTACTTC.

This clonotype has a handful of counts. The chain combines TRBV7-9 with TRBJ2-1; 9 bases are a match to TRBD2. Germline V gives CDR1 SEHNR, CDR2 FQNEAQ (reference sequence). The CDR3 is made up of 17 amino acids. Germline trimming cut 5 bases from V and 7 bases from J; bases unmatched to any gene: 15. CDR3: CASSPPGVAGAQNEQFF. The CDR3 DNA is TGTGCCAGCAGCCCTCCAGGGGTAGCGGGAGCCCAGAATGAGCAGTTCTTC.

This rearrangement joins TRBV10-2 to TRBJ2-7; perhaps TRBD1 as D (5 bases). V gave up 4 bases and J gave up 4 bases, with 14 bases separating them. Germline V gene data show CDR1 as WSHSY and CDR2 as SAAADI. There are 14 residues in the CDR3. The CDR3 spells CASSASTGPYEQYF. The CDR3 DNA reads as TGCGCCAGCAGTGCTAGTACAGGACCTTACGAGCAGTACTTC.

The CDR3 loop is CASRLTESYEQYF. The CDR3 DNA sequence: TGTGCCAGCCGCTTGACGGAATCCTACGAGCAGTACTTC. The chain joins TRBV6-1 to TRBJ2-7; D not certain. CDR1 is MNHNS, CDR2 SASEGT, per germline. V was trimmed by 8 bases and J by 1 base, leaving 12 bases between them. CDR3 length equals 13 residues.

The genes are TRBV29-1 and TRBJ1-2; 7 nucleotides match TRBD1. This CDR3 has 14 residues. CDR1 and CDR2 from the germline V gene are SQVTM and ANQGSEA. The ends lost 1 base at V and 6 bases at J; junction bases unmatched: 8. The CDR3 DNA reads TGCAGCGTTGAAGGCGACAGGGTGGGTCATGGCTACACCTTC. Protein: CSVEGDRVGHGYTF.

This clonotype is a singleton in its sample. The genes are TRBV10-2 and TRBJ2-3, with D unresolved. V was trimmed by 6 bases and J by 0 bases, leaving 10 bases between them. Germline-derived CDR1 and CDR2 are WSHSY and SAAADI. CDR3 length: 14 amino acids. This CDR3 is CASSPAASTDTQYF. Here the CDR3 DNA reads TGCGCCAGCAGCCCTGCGGCCAGCACAGATACGCAGTATTTT.

This clonotype was detected many times. CDR3 coding DNA: TGTGCCAGCAGCTTAGACGTAGTGTTCAGAAGGACTGGGGCCAACGTCCTGACTTTC. This gives the protein CASSLDVVFRRTGANVLTF. This chain links TRBV11-2 with TRBJ2-6; D not certain. Trimming cost V 0 bases and J 2 bases, with 17 bases left between them. The CDR3 covers 19 residues. Germline V lookup: CDR1 SGHAT, CDR2 FQNNGV.

This clonotype was recorded many times. This rearrangement joins TRBV11-3 to TRBJ2-1; perhaps TRBD2 as D (5 bases). This CDR3 spans 16 amino acids. Trimming removed 6 bases from V and 3 bases from J, with 18 bases in between. The germline V gene encodes CDR1 SGHNT and CDR2 YENEEA. CDR3 nucleotides: TGTGCCAGCAGTTCATCCGGAGCGGTCAACTACAATGAGCAGTTCTTC. Its translation: CASSSSGAVNYNEQFF.

The chain combines TRBV4-3 with TRBJ2-7; TRBD2 matches 9 bases. CDR3 size: 15 residues. J lost 6 bases, V lost 3 bases, and 9 bases had no gene match. Germline assignment: CDR1 LGHNA and CDR2 YSLEER. The chain's CDR3 is CASSQSLAGFGEQYF. The CDR3 nucleotides are TGCGCCAGCAGCCAGAGTCTAGCGGGATTTGGCGAGCAGTACTTC.

This clonotype has ten or more counts. V is TRBV9 and J is TRBJ2-7, with TRBD2 matching over 9 bases. The junction had 13 bases not matched to a gene; V was cut back by 2 bases and J by 4 bases. CDR3 length equals 17 residues. Germline values: CDR1 SGDLS, CDR2 YYNGEE. CDR3 protein: CASSVGLAGPGAYEQYF. The DNA of the CDR3 is TGTGCCAGCAGCGTCGGGCTAGCGGGGCCCGGAGCTTACGAGCAGTACTTC.

This clonotype has only one observation. A much bigger clone sits one base away, suggesting this may be a read error. The gene calls are TRBV28 and TRBJ2-7; D is possibly TRBD1 or TRBD2 (5 bases each). The CDR3 is 15 amino acids. V lost 8 bases and J lost 1, with 18 bases in between. CDR1 is MDHEN, CDR2 SYDVKM, per germline. This CDR3 is CASRGRVGSSYEQYF. The CDR3 region has the DNA TGTGCCAGCCGGGGCCGGGTGGGGTCGTCCTACGAGCAGTACTTC.

This clonotype was picked up many times. The V and J genes are TRBV7-2 and TRBJ1-1; perhaps TRBD1 as D (5 bases). Germline V gives CDR1 SGHTA, CDR2 FQGNSA. The CDR3 has 16 amino acids. V was clipped by 5 bases and J by 3 bases, with 19 bases between them. The CDR3 DNA reads TGTGCCAGCAGCCCCGGTGGGGGGGTGTATGACACTGAAGCTTTCTTT. Translating it yields CASSPGGGVYDTEAFF.

This clonotype was seen ten or more times. The chain couples TRBV24-1 to TRBJ1-4; 8 bases match TRBD1. Germline lookup yields CDR1 KGHDR and CDR2 SFDVKD. The CDR3 sequence is 15 residues long. V lost 3 bases to trimming and J lost 7 bases; unmatched junction nucleotides: 6. As DNA, the CDR3 is TGTGCCACCAGTGATCCTACAGGGGGAAGTGAAAAACTGTTTTTT. Its protein product is CATSDPTGGSEKLFF.

This clonotype was counted ten times or more. The rearrangement joins TRBV10-2 to TRBJ2-5; tentative D call: TRBD2 (6 bases). The V gene lost 6 bases and the J gene lost 7 bases, with 15 bases spanning the gap. Germline loops: CDR1 WSHSY, CDR2 SAAADI. The CDR3 extends over 13 amino acids. The CDR3 protein is CASSPREEGTQYF. The CDR3 DNA reads as TGCGCCAGCAGCCCGAGGGAGGAGGGGACCCAGTACTTC.

This clonotype was seen a handful of times. The rearrangement uses TRBV20-1 and TRBJ2-5; D not certain. Trimming cost V 6 bases and J 5 bases, with 13 bases left between them. Germline CDR1 and CDR2: DFQATT and SNEGSKA (reference sequence). The CDR3 has 12 residues. CDR3 nucleotides: TGCAGTGCCTATACAAGGACGGAGACCCAGTACTTC. Protein product: CSAYTRTETQYF.

This clonotype has at least ten counts. The chain carries TRBV10-3 and TRBJ2-3; 7 bases align to TRBD2. Unmatched junction bases numbered 11, after V lost 0 bases and J lost 2 bases. The CDR3 is 18 residues long. Germline V gene lookup returns CDR1 ENHRY and CDR2 SYGVKD. The CDR3 DNA reads TGTGCCATCAGTGAGTCGAATGGGGGGACTACAAACACAGATACGCAGTATTTT. Amino acid sequence: CAISESNGGTTNTDTQYF.

This clonotype was seen ten or more times. This chain links TRBV11-2 with TRBJ1-6; D remains unclear. There are 15 residues in the CDR3. V shed 1 base and J shed 5 bases, with 9 bases lying between them. The germline V gene has CDR1 SGHAT and CDR2 FQNNGV. The CDR3 loop is CASSLGGWNNSPLHF. In DNA form, the CDR3 reads TGTGCCAGCAGCTTAGGAGGGTGGAATAATTCACCCCTCCACTTT. Full variable domain (rest looked up from reference TRBV11-2 and TRBJ1-6): EAGVAQSPRYKIIEKRQSVAFWCNPISGHATLYWYQQILGQGPKLLIQFQNNGVVDDSQLPKDRFSAERLKGVDSTLKIQPAKLEDSAVYLCASSLGGWNNSPLHFGNGTRLTVT.

This clonotype came up a few times. The chain links TRBV6-1 to TRBJ2-7; TRBD1 matches at 7 bases. This CDR3 is built from 14 residues. In germline, CDR1 is MNHNS, CDR2 SASEGT. V was pared by 8 bases and J by 0 bases, with 7 bases of the junction left unmatched. The CDR3 sequence is CASWTGSSSYEQYF. Here the CDR3 DNA reads TGTGCCAGCTGGACAGGCTCCAGCTCCTACGAGCAGTACTTC.

The sample holds many counts of this clonotype. The CDR3 here is CASSDPGTGAYEQYF. In DNA, the CDR3 is TGTGCCAGCAGTGACCCCGGGACAGGGGCATACGAGCAGTACTTC. The chain links TRBV28 to TRBJ2-7; 10 nucleotides match TRBD1. Germline V gene sequence: CDR1 MDHEN, CDR2 SYDVKM. The CDR3 is 15 residues long. Unmatched junction bases numbered 8, after V lost 5 bases and J lost 4 bases.

The V and J genes are TRBV27 and TRBJ1-1; D is unclear. The length of the CDR3 is 14 residues. V lost 5 bases and J 1 base, leaving 11 bases between the germline ends. CDR1 MNHEY and CDR2 SMNVEV come from the germline V gene (reference sequence). In DNA, the CDR3 is TGTGCCAGCAGTGAGACATTAACGAACACTGAAGCTTTCTTT. The encoded protein is CASSETLTNTEAFF.